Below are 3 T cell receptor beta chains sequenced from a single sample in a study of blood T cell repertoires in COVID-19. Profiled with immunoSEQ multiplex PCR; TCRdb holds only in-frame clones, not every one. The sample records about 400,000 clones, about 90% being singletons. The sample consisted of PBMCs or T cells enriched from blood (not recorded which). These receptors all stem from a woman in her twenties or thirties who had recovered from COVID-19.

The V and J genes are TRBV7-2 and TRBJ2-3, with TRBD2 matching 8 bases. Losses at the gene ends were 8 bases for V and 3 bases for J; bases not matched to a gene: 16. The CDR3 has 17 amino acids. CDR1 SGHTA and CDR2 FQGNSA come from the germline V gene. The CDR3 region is CASSQGGAGVVTDTQYF. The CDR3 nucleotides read TGTGCCAGCTCCCAAGGGGGAGCGGGAGTGGTAACAGATACGCAGTATTTT.

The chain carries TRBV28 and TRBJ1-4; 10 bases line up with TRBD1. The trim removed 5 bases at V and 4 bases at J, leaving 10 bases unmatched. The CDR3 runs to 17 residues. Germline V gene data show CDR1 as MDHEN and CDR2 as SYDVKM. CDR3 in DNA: TGTGCCAGCAGTACAAACCCCGGGACAGGGGATAATGAAAAACTGTTTTTT. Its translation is CASSTNPGTGDNEKLFF.

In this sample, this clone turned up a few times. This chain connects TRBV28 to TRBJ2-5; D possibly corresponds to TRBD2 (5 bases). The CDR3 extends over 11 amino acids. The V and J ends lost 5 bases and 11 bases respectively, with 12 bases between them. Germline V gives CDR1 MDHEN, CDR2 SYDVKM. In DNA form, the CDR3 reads TGTGCCAGCAGTCCAACCCGGGGACAGTACTTC. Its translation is CASSPTRGQYF.